The rows below give T cell receptor beta chains drawn from one sample of a study of blood T cells in healthy people across ages. In TCRdb, the 5' RACE reads were re-called with MiXCR into one record per CDR3 protein. This sample has some 1,000,000 distinct CDR3 sequences, with less than 25% found just once. This same sample was also part of a study on T cells of mothers and their children.

The sequencing sample was made of blood. Source of these receptors: a girl between 2 and 10 years old in good health. The CDR3 runs from the conserved cysteine through the conserved F or W. A D gene is named only where the DNA matches it firmly. The size of a clone is reported for some rows only, either as once, few or many, or as a class for expanded clones.

-,TRBJ2-1,TRBV5-1,-,TGCGCCAGCAAAGGGGGACTTTCAATTCCCAGCAATGAGCAGTTCTTC,CASKGGLSIPSNEQFF
-,TRBJ1-2,TRBV29-1,-,TGCAGCGTCGAAACCCCCGGAATTTCATATGGCTACACCTTC,CSVETPGISYGYTF
few,TRBJ2-5,TRBV3-1,-,TGTGCCAGCGCAAAGGAGACCCAGTACTTC,CASAKETQYF
few,TRBJ2-3,TRBV6-6,TRBD2,TGTGCCGCGGAGCGGGGGGAATTTTCTAGCACAGATACACAGTATTTT,CAAERGEFSSTDTQYF
-,TRBJ2-1,TRBV6-5,TRBD2,TGTGCCAGCAGTCCCGTGAGCGGGATGTACAATGAGCAGTTCTTC,CASSPVSGMYNEQFF
-,TRBJ2-1,TRBV21-1,-,TGTGCCAGCAGCAAAAGGGCCAGACAGGGTACAAGCTCCTACAATGAGCAGTTCTTC,CASSKRARQGTSSYNEQFF
-,TRBJ2-5,TRBV3-1,-,TGTGCCAGCAGCCAACCAGGGATGCGAGAGACCCAGTACTTC,CASSQPGMRETQYF
-,TRBJ1-1,TRBV20-1,-,TGCAGTGCTCCCCGGACGGGGGAAGTGAACACTGAAGCTTTCTTT,CSAPRTGEVNTEAFF
few,TRBJ2-1,TRBV4-1,-,TGCGCCAGCAGCCAGAATCCTTACAATGAGCAGTTCTTC,CASSQNPYNEQFF
few,TRBJ2-5,TRBV12-3/TRBV12-4,TRBD1,TGTGCCAGCACCCTTGGACAGGGATCACTAGAGACCCAGTACTTC,CASTLGQGSLETQYF
-,TRBJ1-1,TRBV7-3,-,TGTGCCAGCAGCTTAGGGGATCTCGACACTGAAGCTTTCTTT,CASSLGDLDTEAFF
-,TRBJ2-3,TRBV2,-,TGTGCCAGCAGTCTCTCCGGCCCGTACGGGGGTATGGGCACAGATACGCAGTATTTT,CASSLSGPYGGMGTDTQYF
-,TRBJ2-5,TRBV24-1,TRBD2,TGTGCCACCAATCGGGGAGGGGAGACCCAGTACTTC,CATNRGGETQYF
few,TRBJ2-1,TRBV5-1,-,TGCGCCAGCACTCGCTTTACGGCAAGGTACTGCAATGAGCAGTTCTTC,CASTRFTARYCNEQFF
-,TRBJ2-3,TRBV10-2,TRBD2,TGCGCCAGCAGGTCGACTAGCGGGAGGTTCGGAGATACGCAGTATTTT,CASRSTSGRFGDTQYF
few,TRBJ2-5,TRBV6-5,-,TGTGCCAGCGGGGGCGCCGGGACCCAGTACTTC,CASGGAGTQYF
-,TRBJ1-2,TRBV5-4,-,TGTGCCGGCAGCTTATCGGTACAGAACTATGGCTACACCTTC,CAGSLSVQNYGYTF
-,TRBJ2-3,TRBV5-1,-,TGCGCCAGCTCCACCACTTCACCTAGCACAGATACGCAGTATTTT,CASSTTSPSTDTQYF
-,TRBJ2-5,TRBV6-9,TRBD2,TGTGCCAGCAGACACACTAGCGGGACCCCACAAGAGACCCAGCACTTC,CASRHTSGTPQETQHF
-,TRBJ2-1,TRBV6-6,TRBD2,TGTGCCAGCACCCTACAGGAGCGGGGAACTAATGAGCAGTTCTTC,CASTLQERGTNEQFF
-,TRBJ2-5,TRBV29-1,TRBD2,TGCAGCATCCCCTCGGGACTAGCGGGTCCAGAGACCCAGTACTTC,CSIPSGLAGPETQYF
few,TRBJ1-2,TRBV7-2,TRBD1,TGTGCCAGCAACGGACAGGGGGAATATTATGGCTACACCTTC,CASNGQGEYYGYTF
few,TRBJ2-1,TRBV28,-,TGTGCCAGCAGTTTGCATGCAGATCAAAGAAATGAGCAGTTCTTC,CASSLHADQRNEQFF
-,TRBJ2-3,TRBV7-9,-,TGTGCCAGCAGGCCGGGGCCGACAGATACGCAGTATTTT,CASRPGPTDTQYF
few,TRBJ2-7,TRBV7-9,-,TGTGCCAGCAGCTCCCCCACCGAGCAGTACTTC,CASSSPTEQYF
few,TRBJ2-3,TRBV20-1,-,TGCAGTGCCCCCAGGCGGTTGAGCACAGATACGCAGTATTTT,CSAPRRLSTDTQYF
few,TRBJ1-3,TRBV6-4,-,TGTGCCAGCAGTACCCTCACAGGGACCCGCTCTGGAAACACCATATATTTT,CASSTLTGTRSGNTIYF
few,TRBJ2-1,TRBV29-1,-,TGCAGCGTTGATGTCAGGGGGGTTTACAATGAGCAGTTCTTC,CSVDVRGVYNEQFF
-,TRBJ2-5,TRBV12-3/TRBV12-4,-,TGTGCCAGCAGCCCAGACGGGGGTGGGTACCAAGAGACCCAGTACTTC,CASSPDGGGYQETQYF
few,TRBJ1-5,TRBV27,-,TGTGCCAGCAGTTTACAAGTTAGCAATCAGCCCCAGCATTTT,CASSLQVSNQPQHF
many,TRBJ2-2,TRBV6-4,-,TGTGCCAGCAGTGACTCTAGCGACACCGGGGAGCTGTTTTTT,CASSDSSDTGELFF
few,TRBJ1-2,TRBV5-1,TRBD1,TGCGCCAGCAGGCGGGACAGCTTGTATGGCTACACCTTC,CASRRDSLYGYTF
-,TRBJ2-5,TRBV12-5,-,TGTGCTAGTGGTGCATTAGTATCGGAGACCCAGTACTTC,CASGALVSETQYF
-,TRBJ1-2,TRBV12-3/TRBV12-4,-,TGTGCCAGCAGTTTTACGGGTTTGGGGGGAGCTAACTATGGCTACACCTTC,CASSFTGLGGANYGYTF
few,TRBJ1-1,TRBV29-1,-,TGCAGCGTTCTGGGGCCTAACACTGAAGCTTTCTTT,CSVLGPNTEAFF
many,TRBJ2-3,TRBV2,-,TGTGCCAGCAGGCGCTCAGAGGGCACAGATACGCAGTATTTT,CASRRSEGTDTQYF
-,TRBJ1-5,TRBV7-8,-,TGTGCCAGCAGCCCCACCAGTGTTCAGCCCCAGCATTTT,CASSPTSVQPQHF
few,TRBJ1-1,TRBV4-3,-,TGCGCCAGCAGCCAAGATTTCGGGCTTATCGGCACTGAAGCTTTCTTT,CASSQDFGLIGTEAFF
few,TRBJ2-7,TRBV20-1,TRBD2,TGCAGTGCAAGCGGGGAATTTCTCTACGAGCAGTACTTC,CSASGEFLYEQYF
few,TRBJ2-5,TRBV20-1,TRBD2,TGCAGTGCTAGAGAATACGGGAGGGCGGTTGAGACCCAGTACTTC,CSAREYGRAVETQYF
many,TRBJ2-3,TRBV6-5,-,TGTGCCAGCAGTCGAGGTTACGGGCCAGATACGCAGTATTTT,CASSRGYGPDTQYF
few,TRBJ1-3,TRBV2,TRBD1,TGTGCCAGCCGGGACAGCGGGAACACCATATATTTT,CASRDSGNTIYF
few,TRBJ2-1,TRBV7-3,-,TGTGCCAGCAGCCCTGACCTAGCCACCTCCTACAATGAGCCGTTCTTC,CASSPDLATSYNEPFF
-,TRBJ2-7,TRBV6-1,-,TGTGCCAGCAGTGAACCATTAGGGGCAGGGTTGAGCGAGCAGTACTTC,CASSEPLGAGLSEQYF
-,TRBJ2-7,TRBV12-3/TRBV12-4,-,TGTGCCAGCAGGATGAGCTCCGACAGGGAGGACGAGCAGTACTTC,CASRMSSDREDEQYF
-,TRBJ2-1,TRBV9,-,TGTGCCAGCAGCGTGACTATGTACAATGAGCAGTTCTTC,CASSVTMYNEQFF
-,TRBJ2-5,TRBV20-1,-,TGCAGTGCTAGGGGGGCGGTGACAGGTGCTTCGTTC,CSARGAVTGASF